The present TCR beta chain was sequenced within a study of low-dose radiotherapy and immunotherapy resistance in tumors. The time point denotes: before trial treatment. cDNA synthesis used a TRAV/TRBV-specific primer set for both chains. TCRs underwent about 22 PCR cycles of amplification with a constant-region primer and V-primer adapter. In TCRdb, the reads were re-called with MiXCR into one record per CDR3 protein. The data hold tens of thousands of distinct CDR3 sequences, with about 18% observed a single time. This clonotype was seen many times. This CDR3 has 18 residues. The germline V gene has CDR1 ENHRY and CDR2 SYGVKD. Trimming removed 2 bases from V and 2 bases from J; junction bases left unmatched: 3.

The rearrangement uses TRBV10-3 and TRBJ2-1; 16 bases align to TRBD2. The source of this sequence is a male donor with prostate cancer. Source: PBMCs, taken before treatment. Here the CDR3 reads CAISELGTSGGAYNEQFF. The CDR3 region has the DNA TGTGCCATCAGTGAGCTCGGGACTAGCGGGGGGGCCTACAATGAGCAGTTCTTC.